This T cell receptor (beta chain) was recovered during a study of beta chain features in type 1 diabetes. Germline assignment: CDR1 SGHRS and CDR2 YFSETQ. The CDR3 extends over 14 amino acids. V gave up 5 bases and J gave up 13 bases; unmatched junction bases: 12. Reverse transcription of all isolated RNA meant that expressed TCRB transcripts were sequenced. The table came from immunoSEQ multiplex PCR; TCRdb's copy has only in-frame clones and leaves some out. The sample gives about half a million clones, around 10% of which show up once; roughly 0.046% is in the top ten. Material for sequencing was naive CD4+ T cells from blood. This TCR was sampled from a woman aged 18 to 35 in good health. The V and J genes are TRBV5-1 and TRBJ1-6; 7 positions match TRBD1. Written as DNA, the CDR3 is TGCGCCAGCAGTGTGGAGACAGGGCTCGCTCCCCTCCACTTT. It is translated as CASSVETGLAPLHF.